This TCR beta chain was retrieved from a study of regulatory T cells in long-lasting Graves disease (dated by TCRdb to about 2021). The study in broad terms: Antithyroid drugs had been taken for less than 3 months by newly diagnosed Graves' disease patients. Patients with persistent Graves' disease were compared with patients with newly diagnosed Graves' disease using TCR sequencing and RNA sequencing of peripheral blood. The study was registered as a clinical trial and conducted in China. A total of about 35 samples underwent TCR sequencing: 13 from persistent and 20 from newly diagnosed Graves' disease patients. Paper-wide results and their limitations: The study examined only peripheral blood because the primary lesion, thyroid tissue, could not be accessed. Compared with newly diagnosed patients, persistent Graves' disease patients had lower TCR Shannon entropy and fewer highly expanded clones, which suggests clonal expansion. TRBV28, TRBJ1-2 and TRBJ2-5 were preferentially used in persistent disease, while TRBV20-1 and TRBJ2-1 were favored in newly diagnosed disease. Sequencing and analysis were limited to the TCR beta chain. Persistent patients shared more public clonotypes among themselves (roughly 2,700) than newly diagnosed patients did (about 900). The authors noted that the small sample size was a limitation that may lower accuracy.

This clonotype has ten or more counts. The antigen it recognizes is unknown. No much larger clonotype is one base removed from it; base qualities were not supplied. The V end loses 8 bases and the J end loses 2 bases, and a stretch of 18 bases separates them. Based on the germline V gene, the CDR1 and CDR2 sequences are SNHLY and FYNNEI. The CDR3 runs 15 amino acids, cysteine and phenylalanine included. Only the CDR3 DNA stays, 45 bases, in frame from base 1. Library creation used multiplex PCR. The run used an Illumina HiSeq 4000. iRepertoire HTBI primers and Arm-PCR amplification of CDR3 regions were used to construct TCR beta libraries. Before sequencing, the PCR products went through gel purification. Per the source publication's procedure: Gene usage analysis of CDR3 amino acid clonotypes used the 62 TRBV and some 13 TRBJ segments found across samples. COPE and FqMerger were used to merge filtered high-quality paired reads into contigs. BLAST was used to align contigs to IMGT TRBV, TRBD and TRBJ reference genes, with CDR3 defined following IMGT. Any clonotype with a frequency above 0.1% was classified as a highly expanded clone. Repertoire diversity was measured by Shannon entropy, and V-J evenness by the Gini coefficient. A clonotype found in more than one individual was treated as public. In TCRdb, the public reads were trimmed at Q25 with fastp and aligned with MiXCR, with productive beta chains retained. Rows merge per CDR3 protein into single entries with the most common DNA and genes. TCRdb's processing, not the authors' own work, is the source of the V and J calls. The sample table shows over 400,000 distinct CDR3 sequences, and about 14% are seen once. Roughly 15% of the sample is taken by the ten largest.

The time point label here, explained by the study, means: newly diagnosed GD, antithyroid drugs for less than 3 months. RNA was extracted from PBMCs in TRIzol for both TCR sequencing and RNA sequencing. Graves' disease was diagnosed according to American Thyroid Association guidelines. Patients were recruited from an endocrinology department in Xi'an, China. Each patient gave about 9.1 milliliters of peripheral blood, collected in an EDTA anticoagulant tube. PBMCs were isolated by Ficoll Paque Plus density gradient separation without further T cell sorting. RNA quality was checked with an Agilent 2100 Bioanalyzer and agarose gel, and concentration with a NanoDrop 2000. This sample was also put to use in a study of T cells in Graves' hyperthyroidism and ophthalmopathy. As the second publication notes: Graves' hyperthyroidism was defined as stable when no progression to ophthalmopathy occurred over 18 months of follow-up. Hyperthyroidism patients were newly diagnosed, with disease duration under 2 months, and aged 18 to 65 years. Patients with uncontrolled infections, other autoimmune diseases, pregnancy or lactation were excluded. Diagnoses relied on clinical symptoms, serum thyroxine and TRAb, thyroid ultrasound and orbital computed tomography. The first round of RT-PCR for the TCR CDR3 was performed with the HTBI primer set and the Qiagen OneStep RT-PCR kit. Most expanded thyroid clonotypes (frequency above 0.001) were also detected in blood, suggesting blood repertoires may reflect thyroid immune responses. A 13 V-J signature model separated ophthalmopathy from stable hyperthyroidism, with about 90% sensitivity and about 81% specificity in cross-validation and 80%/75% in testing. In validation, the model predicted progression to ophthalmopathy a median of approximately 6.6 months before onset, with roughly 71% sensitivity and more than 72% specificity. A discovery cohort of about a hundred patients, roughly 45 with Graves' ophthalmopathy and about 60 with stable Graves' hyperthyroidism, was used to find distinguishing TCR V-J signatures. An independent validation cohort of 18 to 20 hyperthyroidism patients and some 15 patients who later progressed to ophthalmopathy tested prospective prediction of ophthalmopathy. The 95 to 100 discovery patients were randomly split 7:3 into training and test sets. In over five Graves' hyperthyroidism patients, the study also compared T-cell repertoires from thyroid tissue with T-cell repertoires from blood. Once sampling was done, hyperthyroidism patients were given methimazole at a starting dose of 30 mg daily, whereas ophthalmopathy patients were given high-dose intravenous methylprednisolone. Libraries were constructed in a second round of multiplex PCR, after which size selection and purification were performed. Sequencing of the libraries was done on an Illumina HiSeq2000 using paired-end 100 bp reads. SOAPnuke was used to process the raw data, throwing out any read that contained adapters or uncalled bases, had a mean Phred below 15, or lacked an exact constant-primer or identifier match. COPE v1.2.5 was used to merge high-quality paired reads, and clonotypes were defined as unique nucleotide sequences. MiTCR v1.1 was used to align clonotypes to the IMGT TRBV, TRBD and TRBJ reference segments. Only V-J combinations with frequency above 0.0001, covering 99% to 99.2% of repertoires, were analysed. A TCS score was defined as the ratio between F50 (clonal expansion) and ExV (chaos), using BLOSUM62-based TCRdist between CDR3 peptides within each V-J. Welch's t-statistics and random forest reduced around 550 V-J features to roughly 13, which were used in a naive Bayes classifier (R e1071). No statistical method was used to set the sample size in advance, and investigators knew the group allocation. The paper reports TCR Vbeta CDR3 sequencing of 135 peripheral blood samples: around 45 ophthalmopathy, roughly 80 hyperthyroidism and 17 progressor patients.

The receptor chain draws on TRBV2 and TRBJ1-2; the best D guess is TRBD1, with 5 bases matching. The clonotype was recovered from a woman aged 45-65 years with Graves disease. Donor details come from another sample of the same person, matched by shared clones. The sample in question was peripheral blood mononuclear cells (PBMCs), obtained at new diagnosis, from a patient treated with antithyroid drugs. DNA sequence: TGTGCCAGCCCCCCGGGGGTGTTGTCCAACTATGGCTACACCTTC. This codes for CASPPGVLSNYGYTF.